This entry features one T cell receptor (beta chain) sequence. This entry is derived from a study of Ad26.COV2.S vaccination and SARS-CoV-2 variants. CDR1 is LGHNA, CDR2 YNFKEQ, per germline. There are 14 residues in the CDR3. The V and J ends lost 0 bases and 6 bases respectively, with 10 bases between them. Described treatment: 15 to 20 received Ad26.COV2.S at low or high dose, single or two shots; a few received placebo; per-sample allocation not given. Day 63 following the first vaccine or placebo injection was when the samples were taken. The method was immunoSEQ multiplex PCR; TCRdb's version includes in-frame clones alone and lacks a portion of them. The data contain about 440,000 clones, roughly 91% of them seen just once; the ten biggest clones take up roughly 4.3%.

The TCR comes from a person aged 18-65 years who received the Ad26.COV2.S COVID-19 vaccine or a placebo. The sample was peripheral blood, taken in a trial of Ad26.COV2.S vaccine versus placebo. The rearrangement links TRBV4-2 to TRBJ2-3, with D unclear. In nucleotides, the CDR3 is TGTGCCAGCAGCCAAGATTCCGGCAGGGATACGCAGTATTTT. Translated: CASSQDSGRDTQYF.